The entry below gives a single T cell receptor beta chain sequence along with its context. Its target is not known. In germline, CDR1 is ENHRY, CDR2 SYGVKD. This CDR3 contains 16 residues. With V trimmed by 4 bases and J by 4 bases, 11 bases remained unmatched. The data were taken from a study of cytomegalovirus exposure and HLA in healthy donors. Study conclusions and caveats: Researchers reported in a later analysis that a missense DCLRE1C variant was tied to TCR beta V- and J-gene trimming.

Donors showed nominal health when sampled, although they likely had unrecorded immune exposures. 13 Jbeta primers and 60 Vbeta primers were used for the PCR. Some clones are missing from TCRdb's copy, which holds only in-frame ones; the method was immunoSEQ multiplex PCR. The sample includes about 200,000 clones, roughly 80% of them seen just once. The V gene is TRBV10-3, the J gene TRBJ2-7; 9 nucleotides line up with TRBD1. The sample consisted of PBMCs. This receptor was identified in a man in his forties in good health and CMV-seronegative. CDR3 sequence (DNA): TGTGCCATCAGTGGGTTTGGACAGGGGATTCGGTACGAGCAGTACTTC. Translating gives CAISGFGQGIRYEQYF.